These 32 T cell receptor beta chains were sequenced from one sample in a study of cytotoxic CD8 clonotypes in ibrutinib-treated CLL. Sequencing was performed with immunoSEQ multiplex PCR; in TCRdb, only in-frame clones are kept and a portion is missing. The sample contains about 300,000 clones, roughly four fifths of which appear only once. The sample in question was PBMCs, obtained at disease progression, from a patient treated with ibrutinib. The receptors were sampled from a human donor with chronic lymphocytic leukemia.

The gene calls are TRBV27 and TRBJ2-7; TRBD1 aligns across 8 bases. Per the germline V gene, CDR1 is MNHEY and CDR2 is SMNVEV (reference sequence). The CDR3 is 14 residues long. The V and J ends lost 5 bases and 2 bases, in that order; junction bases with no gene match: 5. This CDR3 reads CASSHRQGPYEQYF. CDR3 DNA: TGTGCCAGCAGTCACCGACAGGGGCCCTACGAGCAGTACTTC.

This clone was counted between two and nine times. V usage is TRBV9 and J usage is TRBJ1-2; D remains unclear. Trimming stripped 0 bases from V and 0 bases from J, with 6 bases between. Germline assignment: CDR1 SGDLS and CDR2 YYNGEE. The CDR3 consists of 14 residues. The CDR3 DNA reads TGTGCCAGCAGCGTAGCCCCAGCTAACTATGGCTACACCTTC. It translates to CASSVAPANYGYTF.

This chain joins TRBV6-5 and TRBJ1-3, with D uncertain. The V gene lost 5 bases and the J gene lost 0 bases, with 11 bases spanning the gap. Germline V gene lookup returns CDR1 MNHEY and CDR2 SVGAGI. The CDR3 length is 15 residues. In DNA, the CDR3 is TGTGCCAGCAGTCCCCGGTCCCTCTCTGGAAACACCATATATTTT. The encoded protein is CASSPRSLSGNTIYF.

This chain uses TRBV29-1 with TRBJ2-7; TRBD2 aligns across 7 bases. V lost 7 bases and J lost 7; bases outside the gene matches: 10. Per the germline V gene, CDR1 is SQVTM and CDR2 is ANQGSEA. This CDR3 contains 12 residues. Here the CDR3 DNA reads TGCAGCGCACGGACTAGTCCCAGGGAGCAGTACTTC. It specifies CSARTSPREQYF.

CDR3 sequence reads: CASSSATWASQHF. CDR3 in DNA: TGTGCCAGCTCATCCGCTACCTGGGCTTCCCAGCATTTT. The chain has TRBV18 and TRBJ1-5; D is ambiguous. V shed 5 bases and J shed 11 bases, with 16 bases lying between them. This CDR3 has 13 amino acids. The germline gives CDR1 KGHSH, CDR2 LQKENI.

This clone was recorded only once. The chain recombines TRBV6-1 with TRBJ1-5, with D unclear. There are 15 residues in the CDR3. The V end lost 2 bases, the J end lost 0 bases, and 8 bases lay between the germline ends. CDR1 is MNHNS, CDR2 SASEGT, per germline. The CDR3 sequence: CASSEPVDSNQPQHF. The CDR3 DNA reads TGTGCCAGCAGTGAACCGGTTGATAGCAATCAGCCCCAGCATTTT.

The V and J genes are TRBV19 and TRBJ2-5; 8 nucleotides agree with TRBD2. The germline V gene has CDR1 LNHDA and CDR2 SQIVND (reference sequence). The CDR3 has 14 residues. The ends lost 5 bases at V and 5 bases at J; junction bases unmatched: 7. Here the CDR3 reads CASSSASGRETQYF. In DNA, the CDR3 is TGTGCCAGTAGTTCAGCTAGCGGGCGGGAGACCCAGTACTTC.

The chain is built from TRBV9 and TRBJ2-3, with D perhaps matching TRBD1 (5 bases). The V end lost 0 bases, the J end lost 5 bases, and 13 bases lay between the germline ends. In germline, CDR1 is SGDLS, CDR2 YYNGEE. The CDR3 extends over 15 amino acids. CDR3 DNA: TGTGCCAGCAGCGTAGTGGGTCAGGGTCAAGATACGCAGTATTTT. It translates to CASSVVGQGQDTQYF.

This CDR3 is CAISDGENTIYF. In nucleotides, the CDR3 is TGTGCCATCAGTGATGGAGAAAACACCATATATTTT. V gene TRBV10-3 combines with J gene TRBJ1-3, with D unresolved. V was pared by 3 bases and J by 6 bases, with 6 bases between. The germline CDR1 and CDR2 sequences are ENHRY and SYGVKD. The CDR3 is 12 amino acids.

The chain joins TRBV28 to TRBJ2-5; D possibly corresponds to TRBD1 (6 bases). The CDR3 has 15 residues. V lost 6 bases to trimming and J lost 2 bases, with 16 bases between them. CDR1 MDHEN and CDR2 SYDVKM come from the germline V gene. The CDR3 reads CASRKRGNLQETQYF. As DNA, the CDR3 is TGTGCCAGCAGAAAGAGGGGGAACTTACAAGAGACCCAGTACTTC.

Written as DNA, the CDR3 is TGTGCCAGCAGCTTCCGTGGAGGCGGGAAACTAAACACCGGGGAGCTGTTTTTT. Translated: CASSFRGGGKLNTGELFF. This rearrangement joins TRBV7-9 to TRBJ2-2; perhaps TRBD2 as D (6 bases). The germline CDR1 and CDR2 sequences are SEHNR and FQNEAQ (reference sequence). V dropped 3 bases and J dropped 2 bases, with 19 bases sitting between them. The CDR3 is made up of 18 amino acids.

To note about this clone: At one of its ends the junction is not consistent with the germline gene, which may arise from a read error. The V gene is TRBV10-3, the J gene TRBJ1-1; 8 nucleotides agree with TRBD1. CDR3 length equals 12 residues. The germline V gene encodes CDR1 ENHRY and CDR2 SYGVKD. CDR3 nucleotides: TGTGCCATAAGTGCAGGGGGCAATGAAGCTTTCTTT. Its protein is CAISAGGNEAFF.

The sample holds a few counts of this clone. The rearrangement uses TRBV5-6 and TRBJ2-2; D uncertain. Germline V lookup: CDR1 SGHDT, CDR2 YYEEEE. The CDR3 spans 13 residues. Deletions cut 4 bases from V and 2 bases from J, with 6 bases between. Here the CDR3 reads CASSPVNTGELFF. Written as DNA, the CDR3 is TGTGCCAGCAGCCCGGTTAACACCGGGGAGCTGTTTTTT.

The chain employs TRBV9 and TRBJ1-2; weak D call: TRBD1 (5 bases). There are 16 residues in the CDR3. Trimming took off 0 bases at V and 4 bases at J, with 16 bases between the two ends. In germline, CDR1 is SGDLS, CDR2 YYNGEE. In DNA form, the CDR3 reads TGTGCCAGCAGCGTAGCTCAGACAGACGTTCCCTATGGCTACACCTTC. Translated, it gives CASSVAQTDVPYGYTF.

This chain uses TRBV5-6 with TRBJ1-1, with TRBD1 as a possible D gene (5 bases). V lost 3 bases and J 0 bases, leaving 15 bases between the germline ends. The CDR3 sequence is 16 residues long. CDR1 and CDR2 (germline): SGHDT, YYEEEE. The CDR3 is CASSWTRGGVNTEAFF. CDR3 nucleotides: TGTGCCAGCAGCTGGACACGGGGAGGGGTGAACACTGAAGCTTTCTTT.

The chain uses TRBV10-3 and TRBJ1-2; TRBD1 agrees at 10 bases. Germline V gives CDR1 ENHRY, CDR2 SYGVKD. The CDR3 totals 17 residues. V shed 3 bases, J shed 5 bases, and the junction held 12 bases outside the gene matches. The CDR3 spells CAISEGTGAFTIYGYTF. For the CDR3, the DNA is TGTGCCATCAGTGAAGGGACAGGGGCCTTTACGATTTATGGCTACACCTTC.

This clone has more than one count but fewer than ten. For the CDR3, the DNA is TGTGCCAGCAGTGCGAATAGGGGACTACAGGACAATGAGCAGTTCTTC. It encodes CASSANRGLQDNEQFF. The genes are TRBV9 and TRBJ2-1, with 7 positions matching TRBD2. The junction had 13 bases not matched to a gene; V was cut back by 5 bases and J by 5 bases. The germline gives CDR1 SGDLS, CDR2 YYNGEE. The CDR3 sequence is 16 residues long.

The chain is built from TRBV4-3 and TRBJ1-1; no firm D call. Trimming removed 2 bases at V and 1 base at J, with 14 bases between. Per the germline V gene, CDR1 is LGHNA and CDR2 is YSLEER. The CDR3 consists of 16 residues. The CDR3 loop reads CASSQNLQQTNTEAFF. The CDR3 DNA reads TGCGCCAGCAGCCAAAACCTTCAACAGACGAACACTGAAGCTTTCTTT.

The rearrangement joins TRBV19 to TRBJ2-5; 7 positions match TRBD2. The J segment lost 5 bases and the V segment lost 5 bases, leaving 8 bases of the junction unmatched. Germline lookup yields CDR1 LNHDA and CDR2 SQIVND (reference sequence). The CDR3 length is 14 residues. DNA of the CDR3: TGTGCCAGTAGTCTTGGACTAGGGAGGGAGACCCAGTACTTC. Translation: CASSLGLGRETQYF. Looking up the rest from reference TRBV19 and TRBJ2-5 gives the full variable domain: DGGITQSPKYLFRKEGQNVTLSCEQNLNHDAMYWYRQDPGQGLRLIYYSQIVNDFQKGDIAEGYSVSREKKESFPLTVTSAQKNPTAFYLCASSLGLGRETQYFGPGTRLLVL.

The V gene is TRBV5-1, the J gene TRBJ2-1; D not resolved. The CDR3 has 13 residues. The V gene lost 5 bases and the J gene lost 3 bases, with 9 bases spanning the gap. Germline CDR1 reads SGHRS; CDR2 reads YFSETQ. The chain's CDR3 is CASRRHHYNEQFF. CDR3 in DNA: TGCGCCAGCAGACGACACCACTACAATGAGCAGTTCTTC.

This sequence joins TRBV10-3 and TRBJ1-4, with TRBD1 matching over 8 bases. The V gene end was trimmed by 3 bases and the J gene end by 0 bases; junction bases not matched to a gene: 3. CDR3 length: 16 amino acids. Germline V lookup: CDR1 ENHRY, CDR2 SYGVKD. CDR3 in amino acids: CAISDRGPATNEKLFF. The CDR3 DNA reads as TGTGCCATCAGTGACAGGGGGCCCGCAACTAATGAAAAACTGTTTTTT.

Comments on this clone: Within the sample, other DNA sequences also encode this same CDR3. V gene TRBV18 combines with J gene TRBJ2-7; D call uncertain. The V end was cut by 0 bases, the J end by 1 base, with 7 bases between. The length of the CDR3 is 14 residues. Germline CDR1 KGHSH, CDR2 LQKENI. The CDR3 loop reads CASSPPGKSYEQYF. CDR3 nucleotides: TGTGCCAGCTCACCACCGGGGAAATCCTACGAGCAGTACTTC.

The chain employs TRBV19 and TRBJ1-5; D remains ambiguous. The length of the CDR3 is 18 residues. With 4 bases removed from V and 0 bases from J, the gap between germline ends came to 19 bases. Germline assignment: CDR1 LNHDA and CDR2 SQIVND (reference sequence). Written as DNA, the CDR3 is TGTGCCAGTAGTAAGGGAGGGTTGCTGGGGATTAGCAATCAGCCCCAGCATTTT. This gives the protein CASSKGGLLGISNQPQHF. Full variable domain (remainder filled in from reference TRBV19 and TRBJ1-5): DGGITQSPKYLFRKEGQNVTLSCEQNLNHDAMYWYRQDPGQGLRLIYYSQIVNDFQKGDIAEGYSVSREKKESFPLTVTSAQKNPTAFYLCASSKGGLLGISNQPQHFGDGTRLSIL.

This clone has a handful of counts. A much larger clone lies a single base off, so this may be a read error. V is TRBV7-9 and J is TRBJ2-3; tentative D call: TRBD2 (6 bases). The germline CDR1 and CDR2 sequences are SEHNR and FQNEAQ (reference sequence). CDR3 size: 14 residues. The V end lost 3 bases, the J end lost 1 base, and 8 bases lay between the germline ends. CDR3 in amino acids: CASSLEGRTDTQYF. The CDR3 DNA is TGTGCCAGCAGCTTGGAGGGCCGCACAGATACGCAGTATTTT.

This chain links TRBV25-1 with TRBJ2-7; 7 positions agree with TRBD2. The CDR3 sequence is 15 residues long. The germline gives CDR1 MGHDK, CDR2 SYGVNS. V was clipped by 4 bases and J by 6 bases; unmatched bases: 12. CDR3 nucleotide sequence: TGTGCCAGCAGTGGACGCGGGGGAGGGAGGACCGAGCAGTACTTC. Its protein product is CASSGRGGGRTEQYF.

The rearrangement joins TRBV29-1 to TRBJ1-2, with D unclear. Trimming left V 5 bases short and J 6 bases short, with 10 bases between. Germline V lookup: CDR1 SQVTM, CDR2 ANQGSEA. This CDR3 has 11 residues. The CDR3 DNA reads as TGCAGCGTTATAGTTCGCGATGGCTACACCTTC. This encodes CSVIVRDGYTF. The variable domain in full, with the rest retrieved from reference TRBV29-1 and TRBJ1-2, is SAVISQKPSRDICQRGTSLTIQCQVDSQVTMMFWYRQQPGQSLTLIATANQGSEATYESGFVIDKFPISRPNLTFSTLTVSNMSPEDSSIYLCSVIVRDGYTFGSGTRLTVV.

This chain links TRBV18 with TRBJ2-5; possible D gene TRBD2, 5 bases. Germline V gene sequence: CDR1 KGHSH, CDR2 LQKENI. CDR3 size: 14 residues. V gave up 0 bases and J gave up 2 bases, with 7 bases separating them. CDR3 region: CASSPPDYQETQYF. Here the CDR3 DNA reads TGTGCCAGCTCACCACCAGACTATCAAGAGACCCAGTACTTC.

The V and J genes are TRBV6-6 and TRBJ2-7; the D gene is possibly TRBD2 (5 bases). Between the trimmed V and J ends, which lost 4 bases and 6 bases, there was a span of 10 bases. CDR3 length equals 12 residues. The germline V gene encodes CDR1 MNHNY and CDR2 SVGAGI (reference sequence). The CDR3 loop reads CASSWSGSEQYF. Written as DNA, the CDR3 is TGTGCCAGCAGTTGGTCGGGAAGCGAGCAGTACTTC.

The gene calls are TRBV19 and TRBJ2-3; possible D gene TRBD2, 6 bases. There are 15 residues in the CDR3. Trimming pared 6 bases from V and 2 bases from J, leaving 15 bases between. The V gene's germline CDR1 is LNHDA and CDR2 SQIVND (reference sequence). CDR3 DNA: TGTGCCAGTAGCTTCTACGGAGGGACCACAGATACGCAGTATTTT. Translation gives CASSFYGGTTDTQYF.

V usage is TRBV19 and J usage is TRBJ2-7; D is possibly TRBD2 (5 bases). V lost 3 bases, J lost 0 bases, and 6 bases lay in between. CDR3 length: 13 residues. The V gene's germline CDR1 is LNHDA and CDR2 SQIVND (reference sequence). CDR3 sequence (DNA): TGTGCCAGTAGTATTGGGAGCTCCTACGAGCAGTACTTC. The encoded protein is CASSIGSSYEQYF.

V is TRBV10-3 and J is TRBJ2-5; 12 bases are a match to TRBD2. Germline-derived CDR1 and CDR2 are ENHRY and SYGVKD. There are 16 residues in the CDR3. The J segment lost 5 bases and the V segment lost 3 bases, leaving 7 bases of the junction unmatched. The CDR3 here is CAISDLLAGGGETQYF. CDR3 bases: TGTGCCATCAGTGACTTACTAGCGGGGGGCGGGGAGACCCAGTACTTC.

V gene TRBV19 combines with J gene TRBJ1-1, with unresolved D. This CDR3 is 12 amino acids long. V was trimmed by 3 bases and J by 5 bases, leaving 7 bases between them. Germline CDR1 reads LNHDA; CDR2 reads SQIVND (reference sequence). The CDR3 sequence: CASSMRVTEAFF. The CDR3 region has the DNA TGTGCCAGTAGTATGCGGGTGACTGAAGCTTTCTTT.